A single sample is the source of the 2 T cell receptor beta chains below, sequenced in a study of shared clonotypes between healthy human individuals. Produced via immunoSEQ multiplex PCR; TCRdb's table is partial and in-frame only. Of 850,000 to 1,200,000 clones listed, about 75% are singletons. The sequenced material came from memory CD4+ T cells sorted from blood. This sample's subset: CD45RA-negative fraction. The receptors originated from a man aged 18 to 30 in good health.

Notes on this clone: Other DNA sequences in the sample encode the same CDR3. J is TRBJ1-1 and V is TRBV30, with unresolved D. There are 14 residues in the CDR3. V lost 2 bases and J 4 bases, leaving 14 bases between the germline ends. Germline values: CDR1 GTSNPN, CDR2 SVGIG (reference sequence). The CDR3 nucleotides read TGTGCCTGGAGTCCGGGATCGTGGGGCACTGAAGCTTTCTTT. Translating it yields CAWSPGSWGTEAFF.

The V call is TRBV6-1, the J call TRBJ1-6; 7 bases line up with TRBD1. V lost 10 bases and J lost 7; bases outside the gene matches: 10. The CDR3 runs 14 residues. The germline gives CDR1 MNHNS, CDR2 SASEGT. The CDR3 region has the DNA TGTGCCACCACCCAGGGGGTAAAGAATTCACCCCTCCACTTT. This codes for CATTQGVKNSPLHF.